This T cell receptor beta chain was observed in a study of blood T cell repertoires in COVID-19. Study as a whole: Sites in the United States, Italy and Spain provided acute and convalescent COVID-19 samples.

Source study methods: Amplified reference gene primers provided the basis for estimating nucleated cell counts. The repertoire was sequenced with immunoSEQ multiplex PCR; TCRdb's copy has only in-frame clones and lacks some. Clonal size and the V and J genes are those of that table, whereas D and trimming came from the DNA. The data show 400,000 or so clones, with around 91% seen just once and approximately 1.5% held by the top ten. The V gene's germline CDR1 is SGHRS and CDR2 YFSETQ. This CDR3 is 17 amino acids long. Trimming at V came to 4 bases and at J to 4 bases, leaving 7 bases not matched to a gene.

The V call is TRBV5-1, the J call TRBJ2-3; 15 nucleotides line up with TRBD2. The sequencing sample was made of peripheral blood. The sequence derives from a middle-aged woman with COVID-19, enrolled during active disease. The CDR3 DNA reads TGCGCCAGCAGCGCCCCGGGACTAGCGGGAGGTGCAGATACGCAGTATTTT. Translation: CASSAPGLAGGADTQYF.